A selection of T cell receptor beta chains follows, all from one sample in a study of shared clonotypes between healthy human individuals. Only in-frame clones appear in the TCRdb table, and some are missing; sequencing was by immunoSEQ multiplex PCR. The table lists about 2.1 million clones, 85% to 95% of them singletons. Sequencing was carried out using naive CD8+ T cells from PBMCs. These receptors were collected from a man aged 18 to 30 in good health. Some clones in this sample may be carry-over from other donors' samples. Each CDR3 is given with its conserved first and last residue. Each record gives: CDR3 length, J gene, V gene, clone size, CDR3 protein. The size of a clone is reported for some rows only, either as once, few or many, or as a class for expanded clones.

length: 16
J: TRBJ2-6
V: TRBV4-3
size: once
CDR3: CASSQWEVSGANVLTF

length: 16
J: TRBJ2-5
V: TRBV4-3
size: .
CDR3: CASSRGRGVYQETQYF

length: 13
J: TRBJ2-1
V: TRBV15
size: .
CDR3: CATSRGQFPEQFF

length: 13
J: TRBJ2-5
V: TRBV5-5
size: .
CDR3: CASSLEPVETQYF

length: 13
J: TRBJ2-7
V: TRBV29-1
size: .
CDR3: CSVGPGSSYEQYF

length: 13
J: TRBJ1-1
V: TRBV7-9
size: .
CDR3: CASRSPRLTEAFF

length: 15
J: TRBJ2-1
V: TRBV28
size: .
CDR3: CASRRQGYNYNEQFF

length: 13
J: TRBJ2-2
V: TRBV19
size: .
CDR3: CASRMAGTGELFF

length: 19
J: TRBJ1-3
V: TRBV7-9
size: .
CDR3: CASSFKVPPQGASGNTIYF

length: 16
J: TRBJ2-7
V: TRBV14
size: .
CDR3: CASSQGGGRDGYEQYF

length: 13
J: TRBJ1-1
V: TRBV11-2
size: .
CDR3: CASSWDRGPEAFF

length: 15
J: TRBJ2-1
V: TRBV5-4
size: .
CDR3: CASRLAGGPYNEQFF

length: 16
J: TRBJ1-4
V: TRBV13
size: .
CDR3: CASSHAGTGLGEKLFF

length: 18
J: TRBJ2-6
V: TRBV4-3
size: .
CDR3: CASSPRTGTSSGANVLTF

length: 13
J: TRBJ1-2
V: TRBV5-4
size: .
CDR3: CASSDRGGYGYTF

length: 13
J: TRBJ2-1
V: TRBV14
size: .
CDR3: CASSPRGNNEQFF

length: 13
J: TRBJ2-7
V: TRBV29-1
size: .
CDR3: CSAGPGSSYEQYF

length: 13
J: TRBJ1-2
V: TRBV5-6
size: .
CDR3: CASSLGRQGQSTF

length: 15
J: TRBJ2-1
V: TRBV19
size: .
CDR3: CASSIDLEGDNEQFF

length: 12
J: TRBJ2-5
V: TRBV10-2
size: .
CDR3: CASNDGEETQYF

length: 17
J: TRBJ2-6
V: TRBV7-6
size: .
CDR3: CASSLTSGGSGANVLTF

length: 13
J: TRBJ2-7
V: TRBV9
size: few
CDR3: CASSVGQHYEQYF

length: 13
J: TRBJ2-1
V: TRBV5-6
size: .
CDR3: CASRPGLAGKQFF

length: 16
J: TRBJ2-7
V: TRBV19
size: .
CDR3: CATRFRHLSSSYEQYF

length: 15
J: TRBJ2-7
V: TRBV4-1
size: .
CDR3: CASSQVVSPTYEQYF

length: 19
J: TRBJ2-3
V: TRBV1
size: .
CDR3: CTSSQVSSGRATGTDTQYF

length: 15
J: TRBJ1-1
V: TRBV7-8
size: once
CDR3: CASSIGTGGNTEAFF

length: 14
J: TRBJ2-7
V: TRBV7-9
size: .
CDR3: CASSLGGRASEQYF

length: 14
J: TRBJ1-5
V: TRBV21-1
size: .
CDR3: CASTTAGWVQPQHF

length: 15
J: TRBJ2-1
V: TRBV7-3
size: .
CDR3: CASSFNFRSYNEQFF

length: 19
J: TRBJ2-1
V: TRBV29-1
size: .
CDR3: CSVEDLGLAGANPYNEQFF